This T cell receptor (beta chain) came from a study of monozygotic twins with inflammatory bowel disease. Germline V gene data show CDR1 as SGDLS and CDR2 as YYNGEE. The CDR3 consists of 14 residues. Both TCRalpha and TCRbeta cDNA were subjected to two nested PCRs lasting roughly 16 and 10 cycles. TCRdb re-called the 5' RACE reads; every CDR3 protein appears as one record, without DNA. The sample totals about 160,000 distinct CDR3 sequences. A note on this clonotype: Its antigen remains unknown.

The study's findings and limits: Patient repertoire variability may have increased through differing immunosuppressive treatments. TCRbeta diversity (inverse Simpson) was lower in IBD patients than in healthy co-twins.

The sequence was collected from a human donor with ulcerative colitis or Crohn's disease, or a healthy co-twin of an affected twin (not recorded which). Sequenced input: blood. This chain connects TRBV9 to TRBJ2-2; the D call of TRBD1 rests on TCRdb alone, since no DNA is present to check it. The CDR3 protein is CASSVDGAAGELFF.